This T cell receptor (beta chain) was sequenced for a study of shared clonotypes between healthy human individuals. Study information: The study used three CD4 naive, three CD4 memory, two CD8 naive and one CD8 memory plate per donor.

Points on this clone: The antigen is undetermined.

Genomic DNA (from each subset) was split evenly across several immunoSEQ plates. In the source study's methods: Quality scores were absent from the junction-only immunoSEQ sequences, so filtering differed. TCRdb keeps only in-frame clones here, not all; method: immunoSEQ multiplex PCR. The D gene and trimming were derived from the DNA, and the V and J assignments and clone size from that table. The sample yields 500,000 or so clones, around 95% seen once. Study-level findings and limits: For naive CD4 cells, roughly 5.5% of clonotypes were shared across a handful of donors.

V lost 2 bases, J lost 9 bases, and 16 bases lay in between. There are 14 residues in the CDR3. The V gene's germline CDR1 is LNHDA and CDR2 SQIVND (reference sequence). The chain has TRBV19 and TRBJ2-5; no clear D. Source material: naive CD4+ T cells sorted from blood. The subset: CD45RA+ positively selected. The TCR was taken from a woman between 25 and 40 years old in good health. The CDR3 sequence is CASSITENDLAQYF. The CDR3 DNA reads as TGTGCCAGTAGTATAACAGAAAATGACCTGGCCCAGTACTTC.